This TCR beta chain was profiled in a study of Tregs in tolerant kidney transplant recipients. Study-level results: Findings come from small patient numbers and require larger validation. Expanding Tregs on activated donor B cells appeared to best identify donor-specific TCRbeta clones.

In germline, CDR1 is MGHRA, CDR2 YSYEKL. The CDR3 spans 13 residues. V was cut by 0 bases and J by 11 bases, with 11 bases left in between. Data came from immunoSEQ multiplex PCR; TCRdb stores just in-frame clones and leaves some out. The table shows about 240,000 clones, with around 81% occurring only once. This clone was counted between two and nine times. Its cognate antigen is unknown. Unstimulated Tregs (CD4+CD25+CD127-) and CD4+CD25- non-Tregs were sorted from PBMCs. This chain connects TRBV4-1 to TRBJ1-5; TRBD1 might be the D (5 bases). The specimen was CD4+ T cells from blood. This sequence was found in a human donor in good health. Written as DNA, the CDR3 is TGCGCCAGCAGCCAAGATGGGCGGGGGGCCCAGCATTTT. Translation: CASSQDGRGAQHF.